This entry features one T cell receptor (beta chain) sequence. Antigen: not known. The data were taken from a study of blood T cells in healthy people across ages. Primed by a sample-barcoded 5' primer and a J-beta primer mix, a second PCR proceeded for 7 to 11 cycles. TCRdb passed the 5' RACE reads through MiXCR, listing each CDR3 protein once. The data contain more than 1,400,000 distinct CDR3 sequences, roughly 40% of them singletons. Overall study findings and caveats: Estimated diversity that came from one million T cells was considered an underestimate. Correlation between TCR beta diversity and naive T cell percentage was strong. TCR beta diversity, measured per million T cells, fell in a roughly linear way with age.

No fewer than 6 million PBMCs went into each sample. Trimming pared 8 bases from V and 6 bases from J, leaving 17 bases between. Per germline, CDR1 MNHEY and CDR2 SMNVEV (reference sequence). The CDR3 sequence is 13 residues long. This TCR came from a woman aged 18-29 years in good health. The rearrangement links TRBV27 to TRBJ2-7, with D possibly TRBD2 on 6 matching bases. The material sequenced was blood. CDR3 nucleotide sequence: TGTGCCAGCCGCTCCGGGGTCGGGAGCGAGCAGTACTTC. This gives the protein CASRSGVGSEQYF.